This TCR beta chain was sequenced in a study of human T cells and chemical hapten exposure. Across the whole study: Patch testing was performed with 0.01% DPC on the upper back, with reading at 6 days. Study-level findings and limits: Compared to controls, expanded TCRs made significantly more large clusters of similar CDR3s.

TCRdb reprocessed the RACE reads with MiXCR, giving one entry per CDR3 protein. Altogether 79,000 or so distinct CDR3 sequences are present, about 9.4% being singletons, with the ten largest covering around 1.5%. As regards this clonotype: Its specificity is not known.

Time point reported: patch test 1, 2 weeks after DPC sensitization. Treatment in this sample: therapeutic diphenylcyclopropenone sensitization with weekly scalp DPC. Total RNA was extracted from unfractionated whole blood. The CDR3 is 14 amino acids. Germline CDR1 SGDLS, CDR2 YYNGEE. V was pared by 3 bases and J by 2 bases, with 11 bases between. Sequenced here: whole blood, sampled in connection with sensitization to the hapten diphenylcyclopropenone (DPC). The chain recombines TRBV9 with TRBJ1-1, with D hard to call. The receptor was isolated from a woman aged 50 to 60 with alopecia areata. Some clones in this sample may be carry-over from other donors' samples. The CDR3 sequence is CASSGGRSNTEAFF. The DNA of the CDR3 is TGTGCCAGCAGCGGAGGACGGTCAAACACTGAAGCTTTCTTT.